Below are 15 T cell receptor beta chains sequenced from a single sample in a study of blood T cell repertoires in COVID-19. The repertoire was sequenced with immunoSEQ multiplex PCR; TCRdb's copy has only in-frame clones and lacks some. The table lists around 700,000 clones, about 87% of them singletons, with 0.2% to 0.3% in the top ten. The sequenced material came from peripheral blood. The source of these receptors is a young woman with acute or convalescent COVID-19.

J is TRBJ2-5 and V is TRBV27; 10 bases align to TRBD1. Germline values: CDR1 MNHEY, CDR2 SMNVEV (reference sequence). CDR3 length: 16 residues. With V trimmed by 5 bases and J by 1 base, 7 bases remained unmatched. As DNA, the CDR3 is TGTGCCAGCAGTCCCCGGGGACAGGGGAGCCAAGAGACCCAGTACTTC. Its translation: CASSPRGQGSQETQYF.

V gene TRBV6-2 or TRBV6-3 combines with J gene TRBJ1-5; D gene uncertain. Germline V gene sequence: CDR1 MNHEY, CDR2 SVGEGT. The CDR3 loop spans 12 amino acids. Trimming removed 5 bases at V and 4 bases at J, with 6 bases between. The DNA of the CDR3 is TGTGCCAGCAGTCCGTTAAATCAGCCCCAGCATTTT. Translated, it gives CASSPLNQPQHF.

The gene calls are TRBV12-3 or TRBV12-4 and TRBJ2-7; D gene uncertain. The CDR3 has 13 amino acids. V gave up 3 bases and J gave up 3 bases, with 9 bases separating them. The CDR3 DNA reads as TGTGCCAGCAGTTTTTCCAACTTCTACGAGCAGTACTTC. Its translation: CASSFSNFYEQYF.

The V gene is TRBV11-1, the J gene TRBJ2-7, with 10 bases aligning to TRBD1. The J segment lost 2 bases and the V segment lost 4 bases, leaving 5 bases of the junction unmatched. The CDR3 has 15 residues. Germline CDR1 is SGHAT and CDR2 is FQDESV (reference sequence). The CDR3 nucleotides are TGTGCCAGCAGCTCCGGGACAGGGGTCCCCTACGAGCAGTACTTC. It translates to CASSSGTGVPYEQYF.

The chain links TRBV20-1 to TRBJ2-7; D is unresolved. V lost 3 bases to trimming and J lost 5 bases, with 8 bases between them. Germline CDR1 is DFQATT and CDR2 is SNEGSKA (reference sequence). The CDR3 extends over 11 amino acids. CDR3 in amino acids: CSASISHEQYF. CDR3 coding DNA: TGCAGTGCTAGTATTAGTCACGAGCAGTACTTC.

The rearrangement uses TRBV9 and TRBJ2-7; unclear D gene. Deletions cut 0 bases from V and 6 bases from J, with 13 bases between. Germline-derived CDR1 and CDR2 are SGDLS and YYNGEE. This CDR3 is built from 14 residues. For the CDR3, the DNA is TGTGCCAGCAGCGTAGCGGGTGCCGGAACCGAGCAGTACTTC. It encodes CASSVAGAGTEQYF.

The table lists this clone with a count of one. The gene calls are TRBV5-8 and TRBJ2-3, with D maybe TRBD2 (6 bases). CDR3 size: 13 residues. Trimming left V 1 base short and J 5 bases short, with 8 bases between. The germline V gene has CDR1 SGHTS and CDR2 YDEGEE. The CDR3 nucleotides read TGTGCCAGCAGCTTGATGGGGGGAGATACGCAGTATTTT. It is translated as CASSLMGGDTQYF.

The rearrangement joins TRBV6-5 to TRBJ1-1, with TRBD1 as a possible D gene (6 bases). The CDR3 length is 14 residues. Germline CDR1 and CDR2: MNHEY and SVGAGI. V dropped 4 bases and J dropped 1 base, with 10 bases sitting between them. As DNA, the CDR3 is TGTGCCAGCAGTTTCAGGGGTACGAACACTGAAGCTTTCTTT. As protein: CASSFRGTNTEAFF.

In this sample, this clone turned up a few times. V and J are TRBV18 and TRBJ2-1; 7 bases agree with TRBD1. Germline loops: CDR1 KGHSH, CDR2 LQKENI. The junction had 10 bases not matched to a gene; V was cut back by 0 bases and J by 8 bases. The CDR3 spans 16 residues. CDR3 coding DNA: TGTGCCAGCTCACCACCGGGGCAGGGGGTTACCTATGAGCAGTTCTTC. It yields the protein CASSPPGQGVTYEQFF. The full variable domain, in which reference TRBV18 and TRBJ2-1 provide the parts outside the CDR3, is NAGVMQNPRHLVRRRGQEARLRCSPMKGHSHVYWYRQLPEEGLKFMVYLQKENIIDESGMPKERFSAEFPKEGPSILRIQQVVRGDSAAYFCASSPPGQGVTYEQFFGPGTRLTVL.

The chain combines TRBV9 with TRBJ2-7; 7 bases are a match to TRBD1. Germline V CDR1 and CDR2: SGDLS, YYNGEE. The CDR3 spans 12 residues. The V and J ends lost 3 bases and 7 bases, in that order; junction bases with no gene match: 4. CDR3 in amino acids: CASSGQGNEQYF. For the CDR3, the DNA is TGTGCCAGCAGCGGACAGGGAAATGAGCAGTACTTC.

The J gene is TRBJ1-6, the V gene TRBV5-8; TRBD1 matches at 7 bases. Germline CDR1 is SGHTS and CDR2 is YDEGEE. V gave up 1 base and J gave up 9 bases; unmatched junction bases: 10. This CDR3 region has 16 residues. The CDR3 DNA follows: TGTGCCAGCAGCTTGACAGGGGTTTATGTAAGTTCACCCCTCCACTTT. This encodes CASSLTGVYVSSPLHF.

DNA of the CDR3: TGTGCCAGCAGTTTATCCAGAGATCGCAGGGGCCAGGGCTACACCTTC. It specifies CASSLSRDRRGQGYTF. This sequence joins TRBV27 and TRBJ1-2; the D gene is possibly TRBD1 (6 bases). This CDR3 has 16 amino acids. Trimming removed 0 bases from V and 8 bases from J, with 19 bases in between. Germline V gene data show CDR1 as MNHEY and CDR2 as SMNVEV (reference sequence).

The rearrangement joins TRBV6-6 to TRBJ1-1; no reliable D call. The CDR3 loop spans 14 amino acids. The germline V and J ends were trimmed by 0 bases and 1 base, with 6 bases remaining between them. Looked up from germline, CDR1 is MNHNY and CDR2 is SVGAGI (reference sequence). This CDR3 reads CASSYSNGNTEAFF. The DNA of the CDR3 is TGTGCCAGCAGTTACTCCAACGGGAACACTGAAGCTTTCTTT.

The gene calls are TRBV9 and TRBJ2-7; TRBD1 is a possible D gene (6 bases). The CDR3 contains 16 residues. V gave up 0 bases and J gave up 2 bases, with 15 bases separating them. Per the germline V gene, CDR1 is SGDLS and CDR2 is YYNGEE. CDR3 DNA sequence: TGTGCCAGCAGCGTAGACTCCGCAGGGGCACCCTACGAGCAGTACTTC. Its translation is CASSVDSAGAPYEQYF.

The rearrangement joins TRBV6-5 to TRBJ2-5; D is unclear. This CDR3 spans 11 amino acids. V was clipped by 6 bases and J by 7 bases, with 9 bases between them. Germline CDR1 reads MNHEY; CDR2 reads SVGAGI. CDR3 in DNA: TGTGCCAGCAGCCTTACGGGGACCCAGTACTTC. Translated: CASSLTGTQYF.